A single sample is the source of the 9 T cell receptor beta chains below, sequenced in a study of CD8 T cells in ankylosing spondylitis (dated 2017 in TCRdb). Their antigens remain unidentified. What the research found in general, with its limitations: Blood from ankylosing spondylitis patients appeared to be characterized by a TCR beta motif composed of about 8 highly homologous amino acid variants.

The library came from 5' RACE. Sequencing was carried out with an Illumina HiSeq 2500. Using fastp at Q25 and MiXCR, TCRdb reprocessed the public reads and kept productive beta chains. Every CDR3 protein is listed once, alongside the most common genes and DNA of its rows. The sample data list fewer than 650,000 distinct CDR3 sequences, and 9.5% to 15% of these were observed just once. The ten largest clones take up 6.5% to 7% of the sample. What was sequenced was blood, either unsorted or a sorted T cell fraction (not recorded which). All receptors derive from a male donor with ankylosing spondylitis.

The sample holds a few counts of this clonotype. The chain combines TRBV10-3 with TRBJ1-1, with TRBD1 matching over 8 bases. This CDR3 is 13 amino acids long. Germline V lookup: CDR1 ENHRY, CDR2 SYGVKD. Losses at the gene ends were 10 bases for V and 5 bases for J; bases not matched to a gene: 9. For the CDR3, the DNA is TGTGCCAGCGTGGACAGGGATAGGACTGAAGCTTTCTTT. This translates into CASVDRDRTEAFF.

This clonotype was recorded a few times. This chain connects TRBV20-1 to TRBJ2-5, with D possibly being TRBD2 (5 bases). The V end lost 2 bases, the J end lost 4 bases, and 17 bases lay between the germline ends. CDR1 is DFQATT, CDR2 SNEGSKA, per germline (reference sequence). The CDR3 is 15 amino acids. CDR3 protein: CSARPFAEGRETQYF. In DNA, the CDR3 is TGCAGTGCTAGACCCTTTGCGGAAGGGAGAGAGACCCAGTACTTC.

This clonotype has just a few counts. The chain uses TRBV2 and TRBJ2-7; tentative D call: TRBD1 (5 bases). The germline V and J ends were trimmed by 3 bases and 8 bases, with 11 bases remaining between them. The CDR3 has 12 amino acids. Germline loops: CDR1 SNHLY, CDR2 FYNNEI. The CDR3, as DNA: TGTGCCAGCAGTGATGACAGATTCCAGCAGTACTTC. It specifies CASSDDRFQQYF.

As DNA, the CDR3 is TGTGCCAGCAGTACAGGCGGGGGGACAGCCTATGGCTACACCTTC. Residues: CASSTGGGTAYGYTF. The V gene is TRBV5-6, the J gene TRBJ1-2; 7 bases fit TRBD1. J gave up 4 bases and V 5 bases, and 11 bases lay outside the gene matches. In germline, CDR1 is SGHDT, CDR2 YYEEEE. The CDR3 sequence is 15 residues long.

The chain combines TRBV5-1 with TRBJ1-6; D not certain. Trimming took 4 bases from V and 8 from J, leaving 13 bases between them. This CDR3 is 14 amino acids long. Germline CDR1 and CDR2: SGHRS and YFSETQ. As DNA, the CDR3 is TGCGCCAGCAGCCCTGCAGAGTCCCATTCACCCCTCCACTTT. This codes for CASSPAESHSPLHF.

J is TRBJ1-1 and V is TRBV5-1, with D hard to call. Germline V gene sequence: CDR1 SGHRS, CDR2 YFSETQ. The CDR3 is made up of 16 amino acids. V was shortened by 4 bases and J by 0 bases, with 16 bases between the two germline ends. The CDR3 region has the DNA TGCGCCAGCAGCGCGAATGTCGGATACATGAACACTGAAGCTTTCTTT. It yields the protein CASSANVGYMNTEAFF.

This clonotype is classed as medium-sized. This rearrangement joins TRBV13 to TRBJ2-7; D may correspond to TRBD1 or TRBD2 (7 bases each). Germline-derived CDR1 and CDR2 are PRHDT and FYEKMQ (reference sequence). CDR3 length: 14 residues. V lost 1 base and J 6 bases, leaving 13 bases between the germline ends. The CDR3 nucleotides are TGTGCCAGCAGCTTAGAAGGGGGCGGGAGCGAGCAGTACTTC. It yields the protein CASSLEGGGSEQYF.

The sample holds a few counts of this clonotype. CDR3 coding DNA: TGTGCCAGCAGTGAATTCGGCCAAAGCTCCTACGAGCAGTACTTC. It specifies CASSEFGQSSYEQYF. This rearrangement joins TRBV25-1 to TRBJ2-7; D ambiguous. Trimming shortened V by 1 base and J by 0 bases, and 10 bases separated the two germline ends. Germline CDR1 MGHDK, CDR2 SYGVNS. The CDR3 extends over 15 amino acids.

This clonotype was seen more than once but under ten times. The DNA for the CDR3 is TGCGCCAGCAGCGGGACTCACTATGGCTACACCTTC. Protein sequence: CASSGTHYGYTF. J is TRBJ1-2 and V is TRBV5-1; maybe TRBD1 (5 bases). CDR1 and CDR2 from the germline V gene are SGHRS and YFSETQ. The CDR3 is 12 amino acids. V was trimmed by 4 bases and J by 3 bases, leaving 7 bases between them.